A single sample is the source of the 25 T cell receptor beta chains below, sequenced in a study of a mutant IDH1 vaccine in newly diagnosed glioma. As to time point: week 23, last vaccination. Each vaccine dose was 300 ug of mutant IDH1 20-mer peptide, with topical imiquimod. TCRdb's copy holds only in-frame clones and misses some; the assay was immunoSEQ multiplex PCR. The data contain 70,000 to 90,000 clones, 70% to 90% of them singletons. Their specific antigens are unknown. Sequencing used PBMCs, obtained from a glioma patient whose treatment included an IDH1 peptide vaccine. Source of these receptors: a man aged 25-40 years with glioma. Some clones in this sample may be carry-over from other donors' samples.

The genes are TRBV5-1 and TRBJ2-2; 14 nucleotides match TRBD2. The CDR3 extends over 18 amino acids. Germline loops: CDR1 SGHRS, CDR2 YFSETQ. The ends lost 0 bases at V and 0 bases at J; junction bases unmatched: 1. CDR3 nucleotide sequence: TGCGCCAGCAGCTTGGGACTAGCGGGAGGGCCGAACACCGGGGAGCTGTTTTTT. Translating gives CASSLGLAGGPNTGELFF.

This clone was counted between two and nine times. The V gene is TRBV5-4, the J gene TRBJ2-2; 10 positions agree with TRBD2. V dropped 2 bases and J dropped 5; count of bases not matched to a gene: 6. The CDR3 is 16 amino acids. Germline-derived CDR1 and CDR2 are SGHNT and YYREEE (reference sequence). The CDR3, as DNA: TGTGCCAGCAGCTTAGGTCTAGCGGGAGTAACCGGGGAGCTGTTTTTT. Translation: CASSLGLAGVTGELFF.

J is TRBJ2-5 and V is TRBV5-4; D is unclear. Looked up from germline, CDR1 is SGHNT and CDR2 is YYREEE (reference sequence). V was shortened by 0 bases and J by 0 bases, with 24 bases between the two germline ends. The CDR3 spans 20 residues. DNA for the CDR3: TGTGCCAGCAGCTTGGACCCACTGGTGACGGAGAGCGAAAACCAAGAGACCCAGTACTTC. Its translation: CASSLDPLVTESENQETQYF.

This clone has a single count. This chain connects TRBV7-2 to TRBJ1-2; TRBD1 aligns across 7 bases. The CDR3 loop spans 17 amino acids. V lost 5 bases, J lost 5 bases, and 17 bases stayed unmatched. In germline, CDR1 is SGHTA, CDR2 FQGNSA. The CDR3 sequence is CASSPLTGPPREYGYTF. The DNA for the CDR3 is TGTGCCAGCAGCCCACTGACAGGGCCCCCAAGGGAGTATGGCTACACCTTC.

The rearrangement joins TRBV4-1 to TRBJ1-1; D gene uncertain. This CDR3 contains 13 residues. Trimming took off 1 base at V and 9 bases at J, with 12 bases between the two ends. CDR1 MGHRA and CDR2 YSYEKL come from the germline V gene. The CDR3 DNA sequence: TGCGCCAGCAGCCAAGCTATCCGCCTTAAAGCTTTCTTT. Translating gives CASSQAIRLKAFF.

V usage is TRBV7-2 and J usage is TRBJ1-1; possible D gene TRBD1, 5 bases. Per the germline V gene, CDR1 is SGHTA and CDR2 is FQGNSA. The V gene lost 5 bases and the J gene lost 11 bases, with 21 bases spanning the gap. The CDR3 runs 14 residues. CDR3 region: CASSPYSELRGAFF. DNA for the CDR3: TGTGCCAGCAGCCCGTACAGCGAACTGCGGGGGGCTTTCTTT.

The chain has TRBV19 and TRBJ2-2; the D is unclear. CDR1 LNHDA and CDR2 SQIVND come from the germline V gene (reference sequence). Trimming took off 10 bases at V and 0 bases at J, with 9 bases between the two ends. The CDR3 is made up of 13 amino acids. This CDR3 reads CATTDSNTGELFF. The CDR3, as DNA: TGTGCCACCACAGACTCGAACACCGGGGAGCTGTTTTTT.

This chain connects TRBV18 to TRBJ1-1, with no clear D. Looked up from germline, CDR1 is KGHSH and CDR2 is LQKENI. V lost 3 bases and J lost 5, with 10 bases in between. This CDR3 region has 13 residues. CDR3 residues: CASSPSDGTEAFF. Here the CDR3 DNA reads TGTGCCAGCTCACCTTCCGATGGGACTGAAGCTTTCTTT.

The chain carries TRBV10-1 and TRBJ1-5, with TRBD1 as a possible D gene (5 bases). Germline V CDR1 and CDR2: WNHNN, SYGVQD (reference sequence). CDR3 length: 15 residues. V lost 3 bases to trimming and J lost 3 bases, with 12 bases between them. The CDR3 DNA reads TGCGCCAGCAGTGAAGCCGGGACTCTCAATCAGCCCCAGCATTTT. Amino acid sequence: CASSEAGTLNQPQHF.

V usage is TRBV30 and J usage is TRBJ1-5, with a tentative D call TRBD1 (5 bases). The V and J ends lost 1 base and 0 bases respectively, with 7 bases between them. Looked up from germline, CDR1 is GTSNPN and CDR2 is SVGIG (reference sequence). The CDR3 sequence is 14 residues long. CDR3 sequence (DNA): TGTGCCTGGAGTGAGGGGATTAGCAATCAGCCCCAGCATTTT. Its protein is CAWSEGISNQPQHF.

The genes are TRBV6-6 and TRBJ1-1, with D possibly being TRBD1 (6 bases). Germline CDR1 MNHNY, CDR2 SVGAGI (reference sequence). The CDR3 is made up of 16 amino acids. The V end lost 0 bases, the J end lost 3 bases, and 14 bases lay between the germline ends. Here the CDR3 DNA reads TGTGCCAGCAGTTACTCGAGGGGGACGGGGGACACTGAAGCTTTCTTT. Translating gives CASSYSRGTGDTEAFF.

The chain joins TRBV5-1 to TRBJ2-7, with 15 bases lining up with TRBD2. The germline gives CDR1 SGHRS, CDR2 YFSETQ. Unmatched junction bases numbered 7, after V lost 4 bases and J lost 2 bases. The CDR3 loop spans 17 amino acids. The DNA for the CDR3 is TGCGCCAGCAGCCCGGGACTAGCGGGGGGTCCCGCCTACGAGCAGTACTTC. This gives the protein CASSPGLAGGPAYEQYF.

The chain uses TRBV19 and TRBJ2-5; no reliable D call. The CDR3 has 13 residues. CDR1 is LNHDA and CDR2 is SQIVND in the germline V gene (reference sequence). The V gene lost 5 bases and the J gene lost 5 bases, with 12 bases spanning the gap. CDR3 in amino acids: CASSPSDGETQYF. CDR3 DNA: TGTGCCAGTAGTCCCAGCGACGGGGAGACCCAGTACTTC.

This clone was recorded only once. V usage is TRBV5-6 and J usage is TRBJ1-2, with TRBD1 identical over 10 bases. Unmatched junction bases numbered 10, after V lost 4 bases and J lost 4 bases. The CDR3 is 16 residues long. CDR1 is SGHDT and CDR2 is YYEEEE in the germline V gene. CDR3 in DNA: TGTGCCAGCAGCCCTCCTCGGACAGGGGGAATCTATGGCTACACCTTC. This encodes CASSPPRTGGIYGYTF.

The chain uses TRBV7-2 and TRBJ1-1, with 11 bases identical to TRBD1. J lost 5 bases, V lost 0 bases, and 5 bases had no gene match. Germline loops: CDR1 SGHTA, CDR2 FQGNSA. CDR3 length: 16 amino acids. The CDR3 DNA reads TGTGCCAGCAGCTTAGCCGGACAGGGGGCGCATACTGAAGCTTTCTTT. It translates to CASSLAGQGAHTEAFF.

This sequence joins TRBV5-4 and TRBJ2-2; 7 bases line up with TRBD2. The CDR3 loop spans 15 amino acids. V lost 2 bases to trimming and J lost 2 bases; unmatched junction nucleotides: 3. CDR1 is SGHNT and CDR2 is YYREEE in the germline V gene (reference sequence). The CDR3 loop is CASSFSGFNTGELFF. CDR3 nucleotide sequence: TGTGCCAGCAGCTTTAGCGGGTTTAACACCGGGGAGCTGTTTTTT.

V is TRBV6-1 and J is TRBJ1-3; D call uncertain. Trimming shortened V by 2 bases and J by 3 bases, and 14 bases separated the two germline ends. The germline V gene has CDR1 MNHNS and CDR2 SASEGT. CDR3 length: 16 residues. The CDR3 sequence is CASSETVPGSGNTIYF. Written as DNA, the CDR3 is TGTGCCAGCAGTGAAACGGTTCCGGGAAGTGGAAACACCATATATTTT.

J is TRBJ1-5 and V is TRBV19, with no clear D. The V end lost 1 base, the J end lost 0 bases, and 7 bases lay between the germline ends. The CDR3 is 15 residues long. The V gene's germline CDR1 is LNHDA and CDR2 SQIVND (reference sequence). The CDR3 region has the DNA TGTGCCAGTAGTATAGCGGAGTATAGCAATCAGCCCCAGCATTTT. Encoded protein: CASSIAEYSNQPQHF.

V usage is TRBV19 and J usage is TRBJ1-6; no reliable D call. V shed 3 bases and J shed 8 bases, with 17 bases lying between them. CDR3 length: 16 amino acids. The germline V gene has CDR1 LNHDA and CDR2 SQIVND (reference sequence). This CDR3 is CASSMVRVAGYSPLHF. CDR3 DNA: TGTGCCAGTAGTATGGTTCGGGTTGCTGGTTATTCACCCCTCCACTTT. Variable domain in full (rest from reference TRBV19 and TRBJ1-6): DGGITQSPKYLFRKEGQNVTLSCEQNLNHDAMYWYRQDPGQGLRLIYYSQIVNDFQKGDIAEGYSVSREKKESFPLTVTSAQKNPTAFYLCASSMVRVAGYSPLHFGNGTRLTVT.

This chain uses TRBV19 with TRBJ2-4; TRBD1 might be the D (6 bases). Germline V CDR1 and CDR2: LNHDA, SQIVND (reference sequence). This CDR3 comprises 18 residues. V shed 4 bases and J shed 0 bases, with 19 bases lying between them. CDR3 amino acids: CASSTISTGQLAKNIQYF. CDR3 DNA: TGTGCCAGTAGTACTATATCGACGGGACAACTAGCCAAAAACATTCAGTACTTC.

The chain carries TRBV28 and TRBJ2-7; TRBD2 agrees at 7 bases. Germline lookup yields CDR1 MDHEN and CDR2 SYDVKM. Trimming removed 7 bases from V and 3 bases from J; junction bases left unmatched: 12. CDR3 length: 15 amino acids. CDR3 sequence (DNA): TGTGCCAGCACCTTACCGCTAGCGGCAGGCTACGAGCAGTACTTC. The encoded protein is CASTLPLAAGYEQYF. The complete variable domain, with remaining parts taken from reference TRBV28 and TRBJ2-7, reads DVKVTQSSRYLVKRTGEKVFLECVQDMDHENMFWYRQDPGLGLRLIYFSYDVKMKEKGDIPEGYSVSREKKERFSLILESASTNQTSMYLCASTLPLAAGYEQYFGPGTRLTVT.

This clone appeared once. The chain recombines TRBV6-1 with TRBJ2-4; the D is unclear. This CDR3 has 12 amino acids. V was clipped by 11 bases and J by 7 bases, with 15 bases between them. The germline CDR1 and CDR2 sequences are MNHNS and SASEGT. The CDR3 region is CAGRRARNIQYF. The CDR3, as DNA: TGTGCCGGGCGTAGGGCCCGGAACATTCAGTACTTC.

This chain links TRBV27 with TRBJ2-7; D is undetermined. CDR3 length equals 13 residues. The V gene lost 3 bases and the J gene lost 3 bases, with 9 bases spanning the gap. CDR1 and CDR2 (germline): MNHEY, SMNVEV (reference sequence). The CDR3 spells CASSFGLLYEQYF. CDR3 DNA: TGTGCCAGCAGTTTCGGTCTCCTCTACGAGCAGTACTTC.

This chain's CDR3 is CASSLGEMNTEAFF. The DNA for the CDR3 is TGCGCCAGCAGCTTAGGGGAGATGAACACTGAAGCTTTCTTT. The J gene is TRBJ1-1, the V gene TRBV5-1, with a tentative D call TRBD1 (5 bases). Germline assignment: CDR1 SGHRS and CDR2 YFSETQ. This CDR3 has 14 residues. Trimming took off 2 bases at V and 0 bases at J, with 8 bases between the two ends.

The chain links TRBV5-1 to TRBJ1-1, with 8 bases matching TRBD1. Germline trimming cut 5 bases from V and 4 bases from J; bases unmatched to any gene: 7. CDR1 SGHRS and CDR2 YFSETQ come from the germline V gene. The CDR3 loop spans 14 amino acids. In nucleotides, the CDR3 is TGCGCCAGCAGGCCACAGGGGGAGGGCACTGAAGCTTTCTTT. This encodes CASRPQGEGTEAFF.